These 4 T cell receptor beta chains came from one sample sequenced in a study of T cell repertoires in cytomegalovirus infection. One entry per CDR3 protein results from TCRdb running MiXCR on the reads. The sample consists of 380,000 or so distinct CDR3 sequences, nearly 35% of them appearing once. Their antigen targets remain unknown. The sample consisted of cultured PBMCs, taken from culture after CMV antigen stimulation. The receptors come from a human donor in good health (CMV status not recorded). Some clones in this sample may be carry-over from other donors' samples.

The chain is built from TRBV11-2 and TRBJ1-1; 7 bases line up with TRBD1. CDR1 is SGHAT and CDR2 is FQNNGV in the germline V gene. This CDR3 contains 18 residues. The V and J ends lost 5 bases and 4 bases, in that order; junction bases with no gene match: 19. The CDR3 loop is CASSLTAYQGGLSTEAFF. In DNA form, the CDR3 reads TGTGCCAGCAGCCTGACGGCGTACCAGGGGGGGTTGAGCACTGAAGCTTTCTTT.

There are a few counts of this clonotype. The chain couples TRBV7-2 to TRBJ2-3, with TRBD1 identical over 9 bases. V dropped 4 bases and J dropped 4; count of bases not matched to a gene: 9. Germline CDR1 reads SGHTA; CDR2 reads FQGNSA. The CDR3 consists of 16 residues. CDR3 bases: TGTGCCAGCAGCTCCCGGACAGGGGTTCTCGCAGATACGCAGTATTTT. Its protein is CASSSRTGVLADTQYF.

The chain links TRBV19 to TRBJ1-2; D remains ambiguous. CDR1 and CDR2 from the germline V gene are LNHDA and SQIVND (reference sequence). CDR3 length equals 13 residues. Trimming took off 6 bases at V and 5 bases at J, with 13 bases between the two ends. CDR3 sequence (DNA): TGTGCCAGTAGCTCCCAACCGGGGTATGGCTACACCTTC. Amino acids: CASSSQPGYGYTF.

A few counts support this clonotype. The V gene is TRBV20-1, the J gene TRBJ2-7, with no clear D. Germline V gene data show CDR1 as DFQATT and CDR2 as SNEGSKA (reference sequence). This CDR3 is 13 amino acids long. V was shortened by 3 bases and J by 4 bases, with 13 bases between the two germline ends. The CDR3: CSASARAAYEQYF. The CDR3 DNA is TGCAGTGCTAGCGCCCGGGCAGCTTACGAGCAGTACTTC.